The 10 T cell receptor beta chains below were found in one sample sequenced in a study of PD-1 blockade in classical Hodgkin lymphoma. Regarding time point: cycle 4 day 1 (C4D1), after more than five weeks of nivolumab. All patients experienced relapse after autologous stem cell transplantation, and brentuximab vedotin exposure was variable. The method was immunoSEQ multiplex PCR; TCRdb's version includes in-frame clones alone and lacks a portion of them. In the table there are about 41,000 clones, around 74% of which are singletons. Material: peripheral blood mononuclear cells (PBMCs), obtained before the fourth cycle of nivolumab. These receptors originate from a human donor with classical Hodgkin lymphoma.

In this sample, this clone turned up once. The CDR3 region is CASSSSGGPGEQYF. Written as DNA, the CDR3 is TGTGCCAGCAGTTCTAGCGGGGGGCCGGGGGAGCAGTACTTC. The J gene is TRBJ2-7, the V gene TRBV6-6; 11 bases match TRBD2. From germline, CDR1 is MNHNY and CDR2 SVGAGI (reference sequence). The CDR3 has 14 residues. Trimming cost V 4 bases and J 7 bases; bases outside gene matches: 6.

This clone was counted once. The chain couples TRBV6-1 to TRBJ1-5; D possibly corresponds to TRBD1 (6 bases). The CDR3 covers 14 residues. Germline loops: CDR1 MNHNS, CDR2 SASEGT. V was clipped by 8 bases and J by 5 bases, with 16 bases between them. Here the CDR3 reads CASGWGQTDQPQHF. The DNA for the CDR3 is TGTGCCAGCGGGTGGGGACAAACTGATCAGCCCCAGCATTTT.

The chain links TRBV11-3 to TRBJ2-1, with TRBD2 identical over 7 bases. The V gene end was trimmed by 3 bases and the J gene end by 5 bases; junction bases not matched to a gene: 7. The CDR3 totals 15 residues. From germline, CDR1 is SGHNT and CDR2 YENEEA. Written as DNA, the CDR3 is TGTGCCAGCAGCTTGGGGACTAACATGAACAATGAGCAGTTCTTC. This encodes CASSLGTNMNNEQFF.

Here the CDR3 reads CASSYSNTNQPQHF. For the CDR3, the DNA is TGTGCCAGCAGTTACTCGAACACCAATCAGCCCCAGCATTTT. V usage is TRBV6-6 and J usage is TRBJ1-5, with D unresolved. Trimming stripped 0 bases from V and 3 bases from J, with 6 bases between. This CDR3 has 14 amino acids. CDR1 and CDR2 (germline): MNHNY, SVGAGI (reference sequence).

The chain joins TRBV28 to TRBJ2-3; no clear D. There are 13 residues in the CDR3. Germline CDR1 MDHEN, CDR2 SYDVKM. Trimming took 3 bases from V and 4 from J, leaving 8 bases between them. CDR3 sequence reads: CASSFAYSDTQYF. In nucleotides, the CDR3 is TGTGCCAGCAGTTTCGCCTATTCAGATACGCAGTATTTT.

This chain links TRBV7-9 with TRBJ1-4; D remains unclear. The CDR3 is 13 amino acids. V lost 4 bases, J lost 8 bases, and 11 bases lay in between. CDR1 and CDR2 (germline): SEHNR, FQNEAQ (reference sequence). As DNA, the CDR3 is TGTGCCAGCAGCTCCGACACGGGGGAAAAACTGTTTTTT. Translating it yields CASSSDTGEKLFF.

By share of the sample, this clone is medium-sized. The genes are TRBV7-9 and TRBJ2-1; no clear D gene. Germline values: CDR1 SEHNR, CDR2 FQNEAQ (reference sequence). The CDR3 is 12 amino acids. The V end lost 2 bases, the J end lost 9 bases, and 8 bases lay between the germline ends. The CDR3 sequence: CASSLIPVEQFF. In DNA, the CDR3 is TGTGCCAGCAGCTTAATACCAGTTGAGCAGTTCTTC.

In this sample, this clone turned up a few times. The V call is TRBV6-5, the J call TRBJ1-2; 7 bases map to TRBD1. The germline V gene encodes CDR1 MNHEY and CDR2 SVGAGI. The V segment lost 5 bases and the J segment 2 bases; nucleotides outside the gene matches: 8. The CDR3 has 15 residues. The CDR3 reads CASSATGEGNYGYTF. The CDR3, as DNA: TGTGCCAGCAGTGCCACAGGGGAAGGGAACTATGGCTACACCTTC.

The chain is built from TRBV19 and TRBJ1-1; D remains unclear. V lost 3 bases and J lost 4, with 12 bases in between. This CDR3 spans 14 amino acids. In germline, CDR1 is LNHDA, CDR2 SQIVND (reference sequence). The CDR3 coding sequence is TGTGCCAGTAGTATTGCAGGTGGCCTCACTGAAGCTTTCTTT. Translation gives CASSIAGGLTEAFF.

This chain connects TRBV6-6 to TRBJ2-7, with unresolved D. This CDR3 comprises 13 residues. The germline V and J ends were trimmed by 1 base and 3 bases, with 7 bases remaining between them. CDR1 is MNHNY, CDR2 SVGAGI, per germline (reference sequence). The CDR3 reads CASSYFGGYEQYF. The CDR3 DNA follows: TGTGCCAGCAGTTACTTCGGCGGCTACGAGCAGTACTTC.